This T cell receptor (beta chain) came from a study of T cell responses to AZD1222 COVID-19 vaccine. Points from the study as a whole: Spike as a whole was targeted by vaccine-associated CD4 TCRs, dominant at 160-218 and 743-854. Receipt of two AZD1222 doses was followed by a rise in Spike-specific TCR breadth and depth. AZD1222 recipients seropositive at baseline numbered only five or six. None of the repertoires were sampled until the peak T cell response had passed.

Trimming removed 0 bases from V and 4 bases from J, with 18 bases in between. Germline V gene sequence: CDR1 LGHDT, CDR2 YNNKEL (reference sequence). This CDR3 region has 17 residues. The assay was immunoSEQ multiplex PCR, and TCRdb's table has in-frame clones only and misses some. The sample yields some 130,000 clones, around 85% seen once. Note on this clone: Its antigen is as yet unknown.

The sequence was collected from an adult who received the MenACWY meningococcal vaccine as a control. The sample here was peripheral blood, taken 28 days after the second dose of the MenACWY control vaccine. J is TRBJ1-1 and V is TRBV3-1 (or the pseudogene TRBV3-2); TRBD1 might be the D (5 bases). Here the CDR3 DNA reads TGTGCCAGCAGCCAAGATGGCTTCCGGGGGGGTGGCACTGAAGCTTTCTTT. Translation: CASSQDGFRGGGTEAFF.